This section outlines one T cell receptor beta chain sequence together with its context. This entry is derived from a study of blood T cell repertoires in COVID-19. Turning to the study itself: COVID-19 samples from acute and convalescent phases originated in the United States, Italy and Spain. The analysed material was cDNA or gDNA that came from T cells, B-cell-depleted T cells, or PBMCs.

The V segment lost 3 bases and the J segment 10 bases; nucleotides outside the gene matches: 9. CDR1 and CDR2 (germline): LGHDT, YNNKEL (reference sequence). The CDR3 runs 17 residues. In the source study's methods: Reference gene primer amplification yielded estimated nucleated cell counts. Repertoires were generated with immunoSEQ multiplex PCR, while TCRdb's copy carries only in-frame clones and drops some. The DNA was the basis for D and trimming; V, J and clone size are from that table. The sample shows 150,000 to 200,000 clones, 80% to 90% of them seen only once. Sequenced input: peripheral blood. The V call is TRBV3-1 (or the pseudogene TRBV3-2), the J call TRBJ2-1; 16 bases agree with TRBD2. This receptor was taken from a man in his fifties with active or convalescent COVID-19. CDR3 in amino acids: CASSHGTGTSGRAEQFF. CDR3 nucleotides: TGTGCCAGCAGCCATGGGACGGGGACTAGCGGGAGGGCAGAGCAGTTCTTC.